These 12 T cell receptor beta chains originate from one sample sequenced in a study of Tregs in tolerant kidney transplant recipients. This table comes from immunoSEQ multiplex PCR, and its TCRdb copy is limited to in-frame clones, with some not included. The sample gives 75,000 to 100,000 clones, approximately 92% of which show up once; 4.5% to 5% is in the top ten. What was sequenced was CD8+ T cells from blood. These receptors originate from a human donor in good health.

The chain uses TRBV27 and TRBJ2-5; 11 bases align to TRBD1. The end of the DNA aligns better with TRBJ2-7, so the J call may be wrong. Per germline, CDR1 MNHEY and CDR2 SMNVEV (reference sequence). This CDR3 comprises 16 residues. CDR3 amino acids: CASSITGGQGAHEQYF. CDR3 sequence (DNA): TGTGCCAGCAGTATTACCGGTGGACAGGGGGCACACGAGCAGTACTTC.

The chain is built from TRBV6-5 and TRBJ2-7; no firm D call. The CDR3 runs 13 residues. With 0 bases removed from V and 1 base from J, the gap between germline ends came to 4 bases. Per the germline V gene, CDR1 is MNHEY and CDR2 is SVGAGI. The CDR3 DNA sequence: TGTGCCAGCAGTTACTCGGGGTCCTACGAGCAGTACTTC. Residues: CASSYSGSYEQYF.

The genes are TRBV6-5 and TRBJ1-2; 7 positions agree with TRBD1. CDR3 size: 14 residues. Trimming cost V 5 bases and J 4 bases; bases outside gene matches: 7. Per germline, CDR1 MNHEY and CDR2 SVGAGI. The CDR3 bases are TGTGCCAGCAGTGGGGGACAGAATCTCTATGGCTACACCTTC. This translates into CASSGGQNLYGYTF.

This sequence joins TRBV11-2 and TRBJ2-7, with D unresolved. Germline values: CDR1 SGHAT, CDR2 FQNNGV. V dropped 1 base and J dropped 0 bases, with 7 bases sitting between them. The length of the CDR3 is 14 residues. CDR3 region: CASSLAPSSYEQYF. The CDR3 DNA reads as TGTGCCAGCAGCTTAGCCCCCAGCTCCTACGAGCAGTACTTC.

The chain combines TRBV9 with TRBJ2-1; 11 positions match TRBD1. CDR3 length equals 16 residues. The J segment lost 8 bases and the V segment lost 0 bases, leaving 7 bases of the junction unmatched. Germline CDR1 SGDLS, CDR2 YYNGEE. CDR3 DNA sequence: TGTGCCAGCAGCGTAGACTGGACAGGGGGCTTGGATGAGCAGTTCTTC. Residues: CASSVDWTGGLDEQFF.

The gene calls are TRBV6-1 and TRBJ1-1; TRBD1 is a possible D gene (6 bases). The CDR3 loop spans 15 amino acids. CDR1 is MNHNS, CDR2 SASEGT, per germline. Trimming shortened V by 6 bases and J by 3 bases, and 17 bases separated the two germline ends. The CDR3 sequence: CASRPMEGGDTEAFF. Written as DNA, the CDR3 is TGTGCCAGCAGACCCATGGAGGGGGGAGACACTGAAGCTTTCTTT.

This chain connects TRBV6-5 to TRBJ1-2; D gene uncertain. V was cut by 6 bases and J by 6 bases, with 17 bases left in between. The length of the CDR3 is 14 residues. Germline V CDR1 and CDR2: MNHEY, SVGAGI. The CDR3 sequence: CASSPLGGRHGYTF. CDR3 sequence (DNA): TGTGCCAGCAGCCCACTGGGTGGTCGGCATGGCTACACCTTC.

The rearrangement uses TRBV9 and TRBJ2-1; TRBD1 matches at 10 bases. With 0 bases clipped from V and 0 bases from J, the junction kept 12 bases outside the gene matches. Germline CDR1 reads SGDLS; CDR2 reads YYNGEE. The CDR3 consists of 20 residues. CDR3 in DNA: TGTGCCAGCAGCGTAGGTAGGGACAGGGGAATAGGGTCCTCCTACAATGAGCAGTTCTTC. Translation gives CASSVGRDRGIGSSYNEQFF.

The chain uses TRBV27 and TRBJ2-3; D unresolved. Germline CDR1 and CDR2: MNHEY and SMNVEV (reference sequence). V lost 5 bases and J lost 5, with 8 bases in between. The CDR3 runs 12 residues. CDR3 loop: CASSTPEDTQYF. CDR3 sequence (DNA): TGTGCCAGCAGTACCCCCGAAGATACGCAGTATTTT.

On this clone: Sequence at one end of the junction differs from germline and may be a read error. The chain has TRBV10-3 and TRBJ2-7, with D perhaps TRBD1 (5 bases). Germline CDR1 is ENHRY and CDR2 is SYGVKD. The length of the CDR3 is 15 residues. CDR3 nucleotides: TGTGCCAGCAGTGTTGACACAGGTAGGAACTACGAGCAGTACTTC. This sequence encodes CASSVDTGRNYEQYF.

This chain connects TRBV7-9 to TRBJ2-2; 7 nucleotides line up with TRBD1. This CDR3 contains 14 residues. With V trimmed by 6 bases and J by 4 bases, 5 bases remained unmatched. Germline V gives CDR1 SEHNR, CDR2 FQNEAQ (reference sequence). Written as DNA, the CDR3 is TGTGCCAGCAGACGGGACAGAGGCACCGGGGAGCTGTTTTTT. Its protein product is CASRRDRGTGELFF.

This clone was recorded once. This chain joins TRBV25-1 and TRBJ2-1; 8 bases map to TRBD2. J lost 10 bases, V lost 6 bases, and 5 bases had no gene match. CDR1 and CDR2 from the germline V gene are MGHDK and SYGVNS. This CDR3 is 12 amino acids long. The CDR3 coding sequence is TGTGCCAGCAGCGCAGCGGGAGTCGAGCAGTTCTTC. Translated: CASSAAGVEQFF.